The next 13 T cell receptor beta chains were all read from a single sample in a study of regulatory T cells in long-lasting Graves disease. Construction of the TCR beta libraries employed iRepertoire HTBI primers in conjunction with Arm-PCR of CDR3 regions. In TCRdb, the multiplex PCR reads were re-called with MiXCR into one record per CDR3 protein. Of 400,000 to 500,000 distinct CDR3 sequences listed, 14% to 15% are singletons. The sample's time point: newly diagnosed GD, antithyroid drugs for less than 3 months. The authors made the TCR library using RNA they extracted from PBMCs. This sample also belongs to another study, concerning T cells in Graves' hyperthyroidism and ophthalmopathy.

The source material was peripheral blood mononuclear cells (PBMCs), sampled at new diagnosis, from a patient treated with antithyroid drugs. All receptors derive from a woman aged 25 to 39 with Graves disease.

Ten or more counts support this clonotype. J is TRBJ2-3 and V is TRBV20-1; 7 positions match TRBD1. This CDR3 has 14 residues. Germline assignment: CDR1 DFQATT and CDR2 SNEGSKA (reference sequence). V was clipped by 6 bases and J by 1 base; unmatched bases: 7. The CDR3 sequence is CSAGWQGGTDTQYF. Written as DNA, the CDR3 is TGCAGTGCGGGGTGGCAGGGGGGCACAGATACGCAGTATTTT.

At least ten counts were recorded for this clonotype. The chain couples TRBV5-6 to TRBJ2-3; 15 nucleotides align to TRBD2. The CDR3 spans 16 residues. Germline assignment: CDR1 SGHDT and CDR2 YYEEEE. V lost 6 bases and J lost 2; bases outside the gene matches: 4. CDR3 amino acids: CASTGTSGRYTDTQYF. As DNA, the CDR3 is TGTGCCAGCACCGGGACTAGCGGGAGGTACACAGATACGCAGTATTTT.

At least ten counts were recorded for this clonotype. The V gene is TRBV19, the J gene TRBJ1-1; D gene unclear. CDR3 size: 11 residues. Germline loops: CDR1 LNHDA, CDR2 SQIVND (reference sequence). Between the trimmed V and J ends, which lost 10 bases and 3 bases, there was a span of 9 bases. The DNA for the CDR3 is TGTGCCATCTCGCGGGACACTGAAGCTTTCTTT. Translation: CAISRDTEAFF. Supplemented by reference TRBV19 and TRBJ1-1, the full variable domain reads DGGITQSPKYLFRKEGQNVTLSCEQNLNHDAMYWYRQDPGQGLRLIYYSQIVNDFQKGDIAEGYSVSREKKESFPLTVTSAQKNPTAFYLCAISRDTEAFFGQGTRLTVV.

This clonotype was counted only a few times. CDR3 loop: CASSGGFSDTQYF. The CDR3 DNA follows: TGTGCCAGCAGTGGGGGGTTTTCAGATACGCAGTATTTT. The rearrangement links TRBV25-1 to TRBJ2-3; either TRBD1 or TRBD2 may supply D (5 bases each). The CDR3 runs to 13 residues. CDR1 is MGHDK, CDR2 SYGVNS, per germline. V was pared by 4 bases and J by 4 bases, with 9 bases between.

This clonotype has a count of ten or more. The J gene is TRBJ2-7, the V gene TRBV9; D is perhaps TRBD2 (5 bases). The CDR3 is made up of 14 amino acids. Trimming took off 2 bases at V and 3 bases at J, with 12 bases between the two ends. Germline CDR1 and CDR2: SGDLS and YYNGEE. The CDR3 DNA is TGTGCCAGCAGCGTGTATGGCGAGGGCTACGAGCAGTACTTC. This translates into CASSVYGEGYEQYF.

There are a few counts of this clonotype. V usage is TRBV4-1 and J usage is TRBJ2-7; the match to TRBD2 covers 7 bases. The CDR3 is 18 residues long. Looked up from germline, CDR1 is MGHRA and CDR2 is YSYEKL. With 2 bases clipped from V and 2 bases from J, the junction kept 15 bases outside the gene matches. CDR3 loop: CASSQTPPGREATYEQYF. The CDR3 coding sequence is TGCGCCAGCAGCCAAACCCCCCCGGGACGGGAGGCGACCTACGAGCAGTACTTC.

This clonotype showed up just a few times. The chain links TRBV5-1 to TRBJ2-1, with D maybe TRBD2 (5 bases). CDR3 length equals 12 residues. V shed 0 bases and J shed 10 bases, with 8 bases lying between them. Germline-derived CDR1 and CDR2 are SGHRS and YFSETQ. The CDR3 nucleotides read TGCGCCAGCAGCTTGGATCAGCGGGAGCAGTTCTTC. The encoded protein is CASSLDQREQFF.

This clonotype was seen repeatedly, ten times or more. This sequence joins TRBV2 and TRBJ1-2; 7 nucleotides match TRBD1. This CDR3 region has 14 residues. Germline V gene lookup returns CDR1 SNHLY and CDR2 FYNNEI. Germline trimming cut 6 bases from V and 7 bases from J; bases unmatched to any gene: 11. The CDR3 region is CASSPDRRGGGYTF. CDR3 nucleotide sequence: TGTGCCAGCAGCCCGGACAGGCGCGGGGGTGGCTACACCTTC. The variable domain in full, completed from reference TRBV2 and TRBJ1-2, reads EPEVTQTPSHQVTQMGQEVILRCVPISNHLYFYWYRQILGQKVEFLVSFYNNEISEKSEIFDDQFSVERPDGSNFTLKIRSTKLEDSAMYFCASSPDRRGGGYTFGSGTRLTVV.

Ten or more counts support this clonotype. The J gene is TRBJ2-7, the V gene TRBV7-3; 10 bases line up with TRBD2. V was clipped by 5 bases and J by 3 bases; unmatched bases: 4. Germline values: CDR1 SGHTA, CDR2 FQGTGA. The CDR3 is 14 residues long. This CDR3 is CASSVTSGNYEQYF. The CDR3, as DNA: TGTGCCAGCAGCGTCACTAGCGGGAACTACGAGCAGTACTTC.

At least ten counts were recorded for this clonotype. The rearrangement links TRBV20-1 to TRBJ1-1; D remains unclear. Germline V CDR1 and CDR2: DFQATT, SNEGSKA (reference sequence). Trimming left V 5 bases short and J 6 bases short, with 16 bases between. This CDR3 has 13 amino acids. This CDR3 is CSARRTANAEAFF. The CDR3 DNA reads TGCAGTGCTCGAAGGACGGCTAACGCTGAAGCTTTCTTT.

The chain combines TRBV5-1 with TRBJ1-1; 8 bases align to TRBD1. CDR3 length: 15 residues. J lost 4 bases, V lost 0 bases, and 5 bases had no gene match. Per the germline V gene, CDR1 is SGHRS and CDR2 is YFSETQ. CDR3 sequence reads: CASSLAADRATEAFF. CDR3 nucleotide sequence: TGCGCCAGCAGCTTGGCCGCGGACAGGGCCACTGAAGCTTTCTTT. Using reference TRBV5-1 and TRBJ1-1 for the parts outside the CDR3, the full variable domain is KAGVTQTPRYLIKTRGQQVTLSCSPISGHRSVSWYQQTPGQGLQFLFEYFSETQRNKGNFPGRFSGRQFSNSRSEMNVSTLELGDSALYLCASSLAADRATEAFFGQGTRLTVV.

The chain has TRBV5-1 and TRBJ2-1, with 10 positions matching TRBD2. Trimming took 4 bases from V and 10 from J; bases not matched to a gene: 8. This CDR3 is built from 14 residues. Germline CDR1 is SGHRS and CDR2 is YFSETQ. CDR3 DNA: TGCGCCAGCAGCGGGGGACTAGCGCTATCCGAGCAGTTCTTC. This codes for CASSGGLALSEQFF.

Ten or more counts support this clonotype. The chain uses TRBV24-1 and TRBJ2-7; TRBD1 or TRBD2 may be the D gene (5 bases each). Germline-derived CDR1 and CDR2 are KGHDR and SFDVKD. The CDR3 length is 15 residues. Trimming took 2 bases from V and 6 from J, leaving 16 bases between them. CDR3 residues: CATSDSPGRISEQYF. CDR3 nucleotide sequence: TGTGCCACCAGTGATTCCCCGGGGCGAATATCCGAGCAGTACTTC.